This T cell receptor (beta chain) was recorded in a study of shared clonotypes between healthy human individuals. Overall study findings and caveats: Among donors, the sharing of clonotypes was expected to be influenced by sequencing depth.

As for this clone: Antigen: not known. Other DNA sequences in this specimen translate into the identical CDR3.

Germline CDR1 LNHDA, CDR2 SQIVND (reference sequence). This CDR3 is built from 13 residues. V dropped 2 bases and J dropped 4 bases, with 6 bases sitting between them. Naive-designated CD8 cells lacked CD45RO, were positively enriched for CCR7, and omitted terminally differentiated effector memory CD45RA+ cells. All the donors were Caucasian adults who lived in Nashville, Tennessee. The assay was immunoSEQ multiplex PCR, and TCRdb's table has in-frame clones only and misses some. The repertoire has over 750,000 clones, 90% to 98% of them found once; the top ten carry approximately 0.2%. The sequenced sample was naive CD8+ T cells sorted from blood. This rearrangement joins TRBV19 to TRBJ1-5, with no clear D. The receptor was derived from a man aged 25 to 40 in good health. CDR3 in DNA: TGTGCCAGTAGTATATCGGGGAATCAGCCCCAGCATTTT. As protein: CASSISGNQPQHF.